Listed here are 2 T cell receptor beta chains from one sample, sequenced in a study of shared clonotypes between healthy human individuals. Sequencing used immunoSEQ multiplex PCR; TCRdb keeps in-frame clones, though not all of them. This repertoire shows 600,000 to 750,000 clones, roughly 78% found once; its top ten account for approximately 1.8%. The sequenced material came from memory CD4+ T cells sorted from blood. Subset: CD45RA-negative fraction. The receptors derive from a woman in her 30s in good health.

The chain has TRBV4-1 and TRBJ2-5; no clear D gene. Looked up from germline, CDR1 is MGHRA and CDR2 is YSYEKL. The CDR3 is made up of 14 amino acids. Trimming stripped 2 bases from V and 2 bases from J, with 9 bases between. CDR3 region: CASSQPGRQETQYF. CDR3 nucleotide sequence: TGCGCCAGCAGCCAACCCGGCAGACAAGAGACCCAGTACTTC.

The CDR3 DNA follows: TGTGCCAGCAGTGCCGGGACAGGGCCCCCTTACGAGCAGTACTTC. Protein product: CASSAGTGPPYEQYF. The V and J genes are TRBV28 and TRBJ2-7, with 9 bases aligning to TRBD1. The V and J ends lost 5 bases and 4 bases, in that order; junction bases with no gene match: 9. This CDR3 has 15 residues. Germline assignment: CDR1 MDHEN and CDR2 SYDVKM. Full variable domain (missing parts from reference TRBV28 and TRBJ2-7): DVKVTQSSRYLVKRTGEKVFLECVQDMDHENMFWYRQDPGLGLRLIYFSYDVKMKEKGDIPEGYSVSREKKERFSLILESASTNQTSMYLCASSAGTGPPYEQYFGPGTRLTVT.